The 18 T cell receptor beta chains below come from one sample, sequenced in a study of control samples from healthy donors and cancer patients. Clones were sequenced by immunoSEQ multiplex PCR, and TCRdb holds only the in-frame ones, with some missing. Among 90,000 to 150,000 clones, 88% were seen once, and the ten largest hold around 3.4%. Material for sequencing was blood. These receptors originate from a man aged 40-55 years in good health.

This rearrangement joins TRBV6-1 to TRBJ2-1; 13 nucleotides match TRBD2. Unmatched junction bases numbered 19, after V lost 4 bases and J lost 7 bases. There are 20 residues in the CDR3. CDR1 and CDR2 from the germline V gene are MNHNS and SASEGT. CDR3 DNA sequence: TGTGCCAGCAGTGTACTAGCGGGGGGGTTGTTCCTCCCGATTTCAAATGAGCAGTTCTTC. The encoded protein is CASSVLAGGLFLPISNEQFF.

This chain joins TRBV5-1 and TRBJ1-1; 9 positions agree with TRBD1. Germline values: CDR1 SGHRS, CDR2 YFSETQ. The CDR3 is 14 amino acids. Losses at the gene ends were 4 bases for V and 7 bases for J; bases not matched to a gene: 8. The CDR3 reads CASSPGTGSSEAFF. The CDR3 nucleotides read TGCGCCAGCAGCCCCGGGACAGGGTCAAGTGAAGCTTTCTTT.

Here the CDR3 DNA reads TGTGCCAGCAGCCCCCGTGTGACCGGGGAGCTGTTTTTT. This gives the protein CASSPRVTGELFF. V usage is TRBV13 and J usage is TRBJ2-2; the D is unclear. CDR1 PRHDT and CDR2 FYEKMQ come from the germline V gene (reference sequence). CDR3 length: 13 residues. V was cut by 5 bases and J by 5 bases, with 9 bases left in between.

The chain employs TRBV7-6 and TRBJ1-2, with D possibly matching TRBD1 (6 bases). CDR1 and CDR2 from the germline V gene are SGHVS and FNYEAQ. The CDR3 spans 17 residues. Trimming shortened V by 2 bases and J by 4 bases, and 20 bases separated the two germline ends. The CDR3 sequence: CASSLSPRGRISYGYTF. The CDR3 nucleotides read TGTGCCAGCAGCTTATCCCCCAGGGGACGAATTTCCTATGGCTACACCTTC.

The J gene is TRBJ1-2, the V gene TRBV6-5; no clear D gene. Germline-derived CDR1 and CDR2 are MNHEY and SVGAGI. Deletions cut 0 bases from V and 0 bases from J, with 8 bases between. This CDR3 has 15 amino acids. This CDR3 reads CASSYSGVSNYGYTF. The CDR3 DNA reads TGTGCCAGCAGTTACTCGGGCGTTTCTAACTATGGCTACACCTTC.

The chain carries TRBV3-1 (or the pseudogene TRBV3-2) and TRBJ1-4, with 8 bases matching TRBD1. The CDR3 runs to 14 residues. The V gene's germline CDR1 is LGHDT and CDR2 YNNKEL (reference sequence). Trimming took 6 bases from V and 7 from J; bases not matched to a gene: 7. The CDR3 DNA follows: TGTGCCAGCAGACCCGCCAGGGGGCCTGAAAAACTGTTTTTT. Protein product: CASRPARGPEKLFF.

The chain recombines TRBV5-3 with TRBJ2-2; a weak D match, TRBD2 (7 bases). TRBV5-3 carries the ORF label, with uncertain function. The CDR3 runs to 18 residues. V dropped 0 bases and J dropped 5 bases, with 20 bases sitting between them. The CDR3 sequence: CARSLEIPIGGHTGELFF. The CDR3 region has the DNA TGTGCCAGAAGCTTGGAGATCCCAATCGGGGGGCATACCGGGGAGCTGTTTTTT.

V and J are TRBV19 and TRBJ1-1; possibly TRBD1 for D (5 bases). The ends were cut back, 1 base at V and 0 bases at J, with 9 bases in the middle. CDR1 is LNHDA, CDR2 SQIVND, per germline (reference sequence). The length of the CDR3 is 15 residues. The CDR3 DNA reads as TGTGCCAGTAGTATAGGGGAGGGGATGAACACTGAAGCTTTCTTT. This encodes CASSIGEGMNTEAFF.

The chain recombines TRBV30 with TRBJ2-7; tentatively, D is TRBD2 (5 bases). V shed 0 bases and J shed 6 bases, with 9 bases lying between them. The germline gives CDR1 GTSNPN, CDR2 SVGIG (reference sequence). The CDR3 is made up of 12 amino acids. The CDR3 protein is CAWSVLRAEQYF. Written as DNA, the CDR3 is TGTGCCTGGAGTGTACTGAGGGCCGAGCAGTACTTC.

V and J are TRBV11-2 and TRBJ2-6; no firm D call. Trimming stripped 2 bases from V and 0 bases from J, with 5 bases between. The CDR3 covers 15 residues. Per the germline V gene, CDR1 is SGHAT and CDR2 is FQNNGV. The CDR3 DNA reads TGTGCCAGCAGCTTAAGATACTCTGGGGCCAACGTCCTGACTTTC. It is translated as CASSLRYSGANVLTF.

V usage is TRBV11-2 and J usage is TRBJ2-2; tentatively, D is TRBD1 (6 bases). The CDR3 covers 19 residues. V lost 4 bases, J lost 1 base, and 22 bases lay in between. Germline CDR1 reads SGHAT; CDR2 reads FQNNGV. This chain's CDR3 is CASSSPADRSNRNTGELFF. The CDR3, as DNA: TGTGCCAGCAGCTCCCCCGCGGACAGATCAAATAGGAACACCGGGGAGCTGTTTTTT.

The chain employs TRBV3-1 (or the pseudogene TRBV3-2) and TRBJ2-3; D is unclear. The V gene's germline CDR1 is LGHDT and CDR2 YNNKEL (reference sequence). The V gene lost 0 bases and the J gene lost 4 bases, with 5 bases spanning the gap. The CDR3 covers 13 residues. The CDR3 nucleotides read TGTGCCAGCAGCCAAGAAAGGCCAGATACGCAGTATTTT. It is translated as CASSQERPDTQYF.

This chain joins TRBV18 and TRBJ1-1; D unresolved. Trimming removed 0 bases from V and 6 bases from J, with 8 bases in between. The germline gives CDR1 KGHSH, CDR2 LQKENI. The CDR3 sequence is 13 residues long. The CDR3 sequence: CASSPPQEAEAFF. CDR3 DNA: TGTGCCAGCTCACCACCCCAGGAGGCTGAAGCTTTCTTT. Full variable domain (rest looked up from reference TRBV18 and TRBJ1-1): NAGVMQNPRHLVRRRGQEARLRCSPMKGHSHVYWYRQLPEEGLKFMVYLQKENIIDESGMPKERFSAEFPKEGPSILRIQQVVRGDSAAYFCASSPPQEAEAFFGQGTRLTVV.

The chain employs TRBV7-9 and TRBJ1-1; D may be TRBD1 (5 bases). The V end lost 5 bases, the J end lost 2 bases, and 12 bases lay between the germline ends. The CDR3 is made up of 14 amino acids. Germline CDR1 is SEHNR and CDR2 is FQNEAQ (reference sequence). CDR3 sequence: CASSPGSSNTEAFF. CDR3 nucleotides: TGTGCCAGCAGCCCAGGGTCCAGTAACACTGAAGCTTTCTTT.

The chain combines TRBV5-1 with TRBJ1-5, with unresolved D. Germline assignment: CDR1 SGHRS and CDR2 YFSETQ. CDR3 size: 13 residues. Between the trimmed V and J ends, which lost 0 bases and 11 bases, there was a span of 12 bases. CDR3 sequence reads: CASSLGRDGAQHF. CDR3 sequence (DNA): TGCGCCAGCAGCTTGGGTAGGGATGGGGCCCAGCATTTT.

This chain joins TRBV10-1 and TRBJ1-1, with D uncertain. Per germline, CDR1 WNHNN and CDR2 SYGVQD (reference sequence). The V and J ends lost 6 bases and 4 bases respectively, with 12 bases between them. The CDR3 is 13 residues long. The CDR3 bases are TGCGCCAGCAGATACCTTGTAAGCACTGAAGCTTTCTTT. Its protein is CASRYLVSTEAFF.

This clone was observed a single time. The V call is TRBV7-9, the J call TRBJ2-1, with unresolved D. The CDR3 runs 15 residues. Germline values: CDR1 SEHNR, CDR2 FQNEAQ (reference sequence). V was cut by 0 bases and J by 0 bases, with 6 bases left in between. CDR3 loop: CASSLAGSSYNEQFF. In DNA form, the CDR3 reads TGTGCCAGCAGCTTAGCTGGCAGCTCCTACAATGAGCAGTTCTTC.

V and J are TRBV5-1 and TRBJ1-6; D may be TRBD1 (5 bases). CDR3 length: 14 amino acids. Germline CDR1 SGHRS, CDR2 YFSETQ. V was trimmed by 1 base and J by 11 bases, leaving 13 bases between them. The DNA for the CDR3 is TGCGCCAGCAGCTTGACAGGTAACGAGACACCCCTCCACTTT. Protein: CASSLTGNETPLHF.